Here is one T cell receptor (beta chain) with its context. The antigen is not known. The data were produced by immunoSEQ multiplex PCR, yet TCRdb's version contains in-frame clones alone and is incomplete. The sample lists around 500,000 clones, about 85% occurring once. This record comes from a study of shared clonotypes between healthy human individuals. The length of the CDR3 is 15 residues. Germline V lookup: CDR1 SGHNT, CDR2 YENEEA. V gave up 5 bases and J gave up 3 bases; unmatched junction bases: 6. Study results and limitations: It was anticipated that sequencing depth would influence how many clonotypes donors shared.

The sample taken for sequencing was PBMCs. The chain is built from TRBV11-3 and TRBJ2-1; 8 positions agree with TRBD1. The source is a woman aged 40 to 55 in good health. Some clones in this sample may be carry-over from other donors' samples. Written as DNA, the CDR3 is TGTGCCAGCAGCACAGGGGGGCGCGTCTACAATGAGCAGTTCTTC. Protein: CASSTGGRVYNEQFF.